One TCR beta chain is described in this entry. TCRdb's table, derived via immunoSEQ multiplex PCR, lists solely in-frame clones and lacks some. The sample carries more than 60,000 clones, about 72% recorded once. The record originates from a study of radiotherapy plus CTLA-4 blockade in lung cancer. Focal radiation plus CTLA-4 blockade with ipilimumab was administered to patients who had chemo-refractory metastatic non-small-cell lung cancer. V lost 2 bases to trimming and J lost 4 bases, with 5 bases between them. Germline V CDR1 and CDR2: SGHAT, FQNNGV. This CDR3 contains 13 residues. Here the sequenced sample was peripheral blood, taken from a patient treated with radiotherapy plus ipilimumab. The TCR sequence derives from a human donor with non-small cell lung cancer who had a complete response to radiotherapy plus ipilimumab. The chain couples TRBV11-2 to TRBJ1-4, with no clear D. The CDR3 spells CASSLSSNEKLFF. CDR3 DNA sequence: TGTGCCAGCAGCTTATCGAGTAATGAAAAACTGTTTTTT.